This TCR beta chain was profiled in a study of CD8+CD57+ T cells in acquired aplastic anemia. Study summary: Sorted CD4+ and CD8+ cell DNA averaged about 3 ug.

TCR beta VDJ and CDR3 profiling used genomic DNA as template. TCRdb processed the reads anew with MiXCR; each CDR3 protein has one entry. This sample has about half a million distinct CDR3 sequences; around 30% occur once, and the top ten carry 0.7% to 1%. About this clonotype itself: As yet, its antigen is unknown.

General study results and limits: The same twenty-nine CD8+ CDR3 sequences occurred in patients and in controls. Patients and controls were not found to differ significantly in CD8+ Simpson's diversity.

Patients sequenced had flow cytometry evidence of CD8+CD57+ cell expansion. CDR1 is GTSNPN, CDR2 SVGIG, per germline (reference sequence). V was cut by 2 bases and J by 3 bases, with 2 bases left in between. This CDR3 region has 11 residues. The TCR sequence derives from a human donor with aplastic anemia. The sequenced sample was sorted CD4+, CD8+, or CD8+CD57+ T cells (not recorded which) from PBMCs. The chain couples TRBV30 to TRBJ1-3; D not certain. The CDR3 reads CAWSNGNTIYF. For the CDR3, the DNA is TGTGCCTGGAGTAATGGAAACACCATATATTTT.